The rows below give T cell receptor beta chains drawn from one sample of a study of graft-versus-host responses after intestinal transplantation. Libraries were prepared by immunoSEQ multiplex PCR; TCRdb keeps only in-frame clonotypes and omits some of them. The sample records some 10,000 clones, approximately 31% being singletons. This sample comprised alloreactive CD4+ T cells from a mixed lymphocyte reaction culture, obtained before transplantation. These receptors were obtained from a human patient who was an organ donor for intestinal transplantation. CDR3s include the opening cysteine and the closing phenylalanine or tryptophan. Each record gives: J gene, D gene, clone size, V gene, CDR3 DNA, CDR3 protein. A D gene is named only where the DNA matches it firmly. Clone size is given for some rows only: seen once, a few or many times, or a class if the clone is expanded.

>TRBJ2-3|TRBD2|few|TRBV7-8
TGTGCCAGCAGCTCAGACGGACTAGCGGGGGGGCCGGGCACAGATACGCAGTATTTT
CASSSDGLAGGPGTDTQYF
>TRBJ1-4|-|-|TRBV6-6
TGTGCCAGCAGTTTCTCCAGGGTGAGGGAAAAACTGTTTTTT
CASSFSRVREKLFF
>TRBJ2-7|TRBD1|-|TRBV6-5
TGTGCCAGCAGCCCTCACGGACAGGTCTCCTACGAGCAGTACTTC
CASSPHGQVSYEQYF
>TRBJ1-6|-|-|TRBV28
TGTGCCAGCAGCTTCCGGGGGAATTCACCCCTCCACTTT
CASSFRGNSPLHF
>TRBJ1-1|-|few|TRBV28
TGTGCCAGCAGGAGAGACACTGAAGCTTTCTTT
CASRRDTEAFF
>TRBJ2-3|-|few|TRBV28
TGTGCCAGCAGTTTATCGTCTAATACGCAGTATTTT
CASSLSSNTQYF
>TRBJ2-2|-|-|TRBV7-2
TGTGCCAGCAGCCTAGGGGGGAAAAACACCGGGGAGCTGTTTTTT
CASSLGGKNTGELFF
>TRBJ2-4|-|-|TRBV5-4
TGTGCCAGCAGCTTGGCTGGGGGAGCCAAAAACATTCAGTACTTC
CASSLAGGAKNIQYF
>TRBJ2-5|-|-|TRBV11-2
TGTGCCAGCAGCGATCCTTCCGCAGAGACCCAGTACTTC
CASSDPSAETQYF
>TRBJ2-5|-|-|TRBV9
TGTGCCAGCAGCGTAGGGGACGGCCGGGTTTTCGAGACCCAGTACTTC
CASSVGDGRVFETQYF
>TRBJ2-2|-|medium-sized|TRBV7-9
TGTGCCAGCAGCCCAGGGACATACACCGGGGAGCTGTTTTTT
CASSPGTYTGELFF
>TRBJ2-1|-|-|TRBV5-1
TGCGCCAGCAGCCCGACCGGAGCCCACGCCCATGAGCAGTTCTTC
CASSPTGAHAHEQFF
>TRBJ2-7|TRBD1|large|TRBV2
TGTGCCAGCAGTCGGGACAGGGGCTACGAGCAGTACTTC
CASSRDRGYEQYF
>TRBJ2-5|TRBD2|few|TRBV6-5
TGTGCCAGCAAGAGGTCGGGGGGGTGGTGGGAGACCCAGTACTTC
CASKRSGGWWETQYF
>TRBJ2-3|TRBD1|-|TRBV9
TGTGCCAGCAGCGTAGGGGTGGGGACAGGTAGCACAGATACGCAGTATTTT
CASSVGVGTGSTDTQYF
>TRBJ1-4|-|-|TRBV28
TGTGCCAGCAGTTTCACAGGTCACCTAGGTGAAAAACTGTTTTTT
CASSFTGHLGEKLFF
>TRBJ1-4|TRBD1|few|TRBV5-1
TGCGCCAGCAGCTGGGGAGACAGGGGCGGTGAAAAACTGTTTTTT
CASSWGDRGGEKLFF
>TRBJ2-2|-|few|TRBV4-3
TGCGCCAGCAGCCAAGTCGGAGGGGCGGCCGGGGAGCTGTTTTTT
CASSQVGGAAGELFF
>TRBJ2-7|-|-|TRBV7-6
TGTGCCAGCAGCTTAGCCGAATACTACGAGCAGTACTTC
CASSLAEYYEQYF
>TRBJ1-1|-|medium-sized|TRBV5-1
TGCGCCAGCAGCTCGGGGGCTCCCTGGATGAACACTGAAGCTTTCTTT
CASSSGAPWMNTEAFF
>TRBJ1-1|-|medium-sized|TRBV19
TGTGCCAGTAGTATAGACAGGAACACTGAAGCTTTCTTT
CASSIDRNTEAFF
>TRBJ2-3|-|few|TRBV5-4
TGTGCCAGCAGCTTGTCCAGAAACACAGATACGCAGTATTTT
CASSLSRNTDTQYF
>TRBJ2-4|-|once|TRBV7-2
TGTGCCAGCCACAAAGGGGCGGCGATGAACATTCAGTACTTC
CASHKGAAMNIQYF
>TRBJ1-2|-|-|TRBV4-1
TGCGCCAGCAGCCAAGATTTGATCTATGGCTACACCTTC
CASSQDLIYGYTF
>TRBJ1-5|TRBD1|few|TRBV6-1
TGTGCCAGCAGATCGGGACAGGGAGGGCAGCCCCAGCATTTT
CASRSGQGGQPQHF
>TRBJ1-1|-|few|TRBV7-2
TGTGCCAGCAGCTTAGTAGCCAGGGCCGAAGCTTTCTTT
CASSLVARAEAFF
>TRBJ2-3|-|-|TRBV11-3
TGTGCCAGCAGCTTAGATCGAGGGGACTCATCAGATACGCAGTATTTT
CASSLDRGDSSDTQYF
>TRBJ2-5|-|few|TRBV7-9
TGTGCCAGCAGCTCCAGGGTGTACCAAGAGACCCAGTACTTC
CASSSRVYQETQYF
>TRBJ2-1|TRBD1|few|TRBV6-1
TGTGCCAGCAGTTGGACAGGGGGCTCCTACAATGAGCAGTTCTTC
CASSWTGGSYNEQFF
>TRBJ2-3|-|-|TRBV10-2
TGCGCCAGCAGTGACCGAACTAAAACAGATACGCAGTATTTT
CASSDRTKTDTQYF
>TRBJ2-5|-|few|TRBV20-1
TGCAGTGGACTTCAAGAGACCCAGTACTTC
CSGLQETQYF
>TRBJ2-7|TRBD2|-|TRBV5-4
TGTGCCAGCAGCTTGGGGGGACTAGCGGGAGCCTACGAGCAGTACTTC
CASSLGGLAGAYEQYF
>TRBJ2-1|-|-|TRBV5-1
TGCGCCAGCAGCTTGGTGCGGAGCTCCTACAATGAGCAGTTCTTC
CASSLVRSSYNEQFF
>TRBJ1-5|-|-|TRBV19
TGTGCCAGTAGCCAAGCGGGTGGGACCAATCAGCCCCAGCATTTT
CASSQAGGTNQPQHF
>TRBJ2-5|-|few|TRBV4-2
TGTGCCAGCAGCCAAGTTCCAGGGTGGAGAGAGACCCAGTACTTC
CASSQVPGWRETQYF
>TRBJ2-1|-|-|TRBV28
TGTGCCAGTCAAACGACCTACAATGAGCAGTTCTTC
CASQTTYNEQFF
>TRBJ1-3|-|-|TRBV18
TGTGCCAGCTCACCAGTCTACGTAGTCGGCTCTGGAAACACCATATATTTT
CASSPVYVVGSGNTIYF
>TRBJ2-7|-|few|TRBV5-1
TGCGCCAGCAGCTTGGGAGGGACGGGCTACGAGCAGTACTTC
CASSLGGTGYEQYF
>TRBJ2-5|-|few|TRBV5-1
TGCGCCAGCAGCTTGGCCGGGGTTACTGGCTTGAGGGAGACCCAGTACTTC
CASSLAGVTGLRETQYF
>TRBJ2-7|-|once|TRBV28
TGTGCCAGCAGTTTATGGGGGAACCAGTACTTC
CASSLWGNQYF
>TRBJ1-2|-|few|TRBV11-1
TGTGCCAGCAGCTCCCAACAGGGTATCGGCTATGGCTACACCTTC
CASSSQQGIGYGYTF
>TRBJ1-3|-|few|TRBV29-1
TGCAGCGGGAACCTCGGAAACACCGGAAACACCATATATTTT
CSGNLGNTGNTIYF
>TRBJ2-7|TRBD1|-|TRBV19
TGTGCCAGTAGTAGGGACAGGGGTTACGAGCAGTACTTC
CASSRDRGYEQYF
>TRBJ1-2|TRBD1|-|TRBV6-5
TGTGCCAGCAGTTACTCGGGACAGGGGGCAGGAGGCTACACCTTC
CASSYSGQGAGGYTF
>TRBJ1-5|TRBD1|-|TRBV5-6
TGTGCCAGCTCGGGACAGGGGGCGGGTCAGCCCCAGCATTTT
CASSGQGAGQPQHF
>TRBJ2-6|-|once|TRBV5-1
TGCGCCAGCAGCACCATAGCTGTCTCTGGGGCCAACGTCCTGACTTTC
CASSTIAVSGANVLTF
>TRBJ2-5|TRBD2|few|TRBV7-9
TGTGCCAGCAGCTCCGGCCTAGCGGGGGGCCAAGAGACCCAGTACTTC
CASSSGLAGGQETQYF
>TRBJ2-7|-|-|TRBV5-6
TGTGCCAGCAGCCGTGCGCCGGGAACAGGGCTAGCCTCCTACGAGCAGTACTTC
CASSRAPGTGLASYEQYF
>TRBJ2-1|TRBD2|few|TRBV4-1
TGCGCCAGCAGCCAAGATACTAGCGGATACAATGAGCAGTTCTTC
CASSQDTSGYNEQFF
>TRBJ2-7|TRBD1|-|TRBV6-5
TGTGCCAGCAGTTACCTGGGACAGGGGGACTACGAGCAGTACTTC
CASSYLGQGDYEQYF
>TRBJ1-2|-|few|TRBV14
TGTGCCAGCAGCCAACTTACCCTACTGGGGGGCTACACCTTC
CASSQLTLLGGYTF
>TRBJ2-1|TRBD2|medium-sized|TRBV4-2
TGTGCCAGCAGCCTGTTAGCGGGGGGCCTCTCCTACAATGAGCAGTTCTTC
CASSLLAGGLSYNEQFF
>TRBJ1-2|-|-|TRBV7-2
TGTGCCAGCAGACCTGATTACAGCGAGTATGGCTACACCTTC
CASRPDYSEYGYTF
>TRBJ1-6|TRBD1|few|TRBV6-5
TGTGCCAGCACGGGACAGGGTAATTCACCCCTCCACTTT
CASTGQGNSPLHF
>TRBJ1-6|-|few|TRBV20-1
TGCAGTGGGGGTCTTCGTTCACCCCTCCACTTT
CSGGLRSPLHF
>TRBJ2-3|TRBD1|few|TRBV30
TGTGCCTGGAGATTTGGACAGGGTACAGATACGCAGTATTTT
CAWRFGQGTDTQYF